This T cell receptor (beta chain) was recorded in a study of blood T cells in healthy people across ages (dated by TCRdb to the mid-2010s). In the study overall: In model experiments, template switching captured roughly one uniquely barcoded TCR beta cDNA molecule for every two T cells. Age-related changes in TCR beta repertoire diversity were measured in the study by deep sequencing normalized with unique cDNA molecular identifiers. The donors were split into four age groups: young (average about 16 years), middle-aged (around 40), aged (around 67) and long-lived (roughly 88). To avoid experimental bias, donors of different ages were randomly spread across the sequencing lanes. For two donors (one aged 18 to 30 and one aged 80 or older), the study analyzed two additional independent replicas of 1 million unique cDNA reads from the same blood draw.

The research as a whole found: Estimates of total diversity based on one million sequenced T cells were regarded as lower bounds and as underestimates. Observed TCR beta diversity per million T cells fell roughly linearly with age, and a significant reduction was already apparent by age about 43. The CMV infection status of donors was not known, potentially confounding age-related changes in expanded clonotypes. Because profiling used bulk unsorted PBMCs, naive and antigen-experienced compartments could not be compared conclusively. A strong correlation was found between observed TCR beta diversity and the percentage of naive T cells measured by flow cytometry. The long-lived group showed more naive CD4+ T cells, fewer expanded clones and increased TCR diversity than the aged group, suggesting age selection.

Libraries came from 5' RACE. The instrument given in TCRdb is Illumina HiSeq 2500. A second PCR of roughly 7 to 11 cycles was performed with a sample-barcoded 5' primer and a J-beta primer mix. A unique molecular identifier was introduced onto each TCR beta cDNA molecule by a template-switch 5' adaptor carrying 12 random nucleotides. Each sample yielded at least 3 million CDR3-containing paired-end reads. The Mint cDNA synthesis kit, primed by a TRBC-specific oligonucleotide, was used to synthesize first-strand cDNA from all RNA. After uracil-DNA glycosylase treatment, a first 18-cycle PCR used universal primers M1SS and BC2_uni_R on all cDNA. The source study handled its data this way. For normalization, 1 million high-quality reads, each with a distinct molecular identifier, were randomly selected from each sample. Reads with shared molecular identifiers were discarded instead of being binned into consensus sequences. MiTCR, with a Q25 quality threshold and the strictest error-elimination algorithm, was used for CDR3 identification, clonotype clustering and error correction. A nonparametric unseen species model with Euler transformation was used to estimate lower-bound total TCR beta diversity. TCRdb reworked the public reads: Q25 trimming with fastp, MiXCR clone assembly, productive beta chains retained. Each CDR3 protein gets just one entry, which takes the most common genes and DNA from the rows behind it. The V and J calls follow TCRdb's processing rather than the paper's. The sample yields about 2 million distinct CDR3 sequences; 40% to 55% were counted once. The leading ten clones occupy less than 2.5% of the sample.

Donors were around 37 systemically healthy Caucasian individuals from Russia aged about 6 to 100 years. Each donor gave approximately 10 milliliters of peripheral blood, collected into EDTA-treated Vacutainer tubes. PBMCs were isolated by Ficoll-Paque density-gradient centrifugation, with at least 6 million obtained per sample. Total RNA was extracted from PBMCs with Trizol reagent, with at least 5.5 micrograms obtained per sample. For every donor, an aliquot of PBMCs went through flow cytometry to measure the percentages of naive CD45RAhigh/CD27high T cells. About this clonotype itself: Its antigen target is currently unknown. Base qualities are not at hand, and no much larger clone is one base apart.

Germline trimming: 6 bases from V, 2 bases from J; junction bases outside gene matches: 5. Reading the germline V gene gives CDR1 MNHEY and CDR2 SVGAGI. The CDR3 contains 14 residues, cysteine and phenylalanine counted. CDR3 DNA is the only sequence kept; it has 42 bases, read in frame from the first base. The clonotype originates from a woman between 40 and 55 years old in good health. The sample comprised blood. The V gene is TRBV6-5 and the J gene is TRBJ2-5; a stretch of 8 junction bases matches TRBD1. In nucleotide form, the sequence is TGTGCCAGCAGCCCACAGGGGGTACAAGAGACCCAGTACTTC. Its protein is CASSPQGVQETQYF.